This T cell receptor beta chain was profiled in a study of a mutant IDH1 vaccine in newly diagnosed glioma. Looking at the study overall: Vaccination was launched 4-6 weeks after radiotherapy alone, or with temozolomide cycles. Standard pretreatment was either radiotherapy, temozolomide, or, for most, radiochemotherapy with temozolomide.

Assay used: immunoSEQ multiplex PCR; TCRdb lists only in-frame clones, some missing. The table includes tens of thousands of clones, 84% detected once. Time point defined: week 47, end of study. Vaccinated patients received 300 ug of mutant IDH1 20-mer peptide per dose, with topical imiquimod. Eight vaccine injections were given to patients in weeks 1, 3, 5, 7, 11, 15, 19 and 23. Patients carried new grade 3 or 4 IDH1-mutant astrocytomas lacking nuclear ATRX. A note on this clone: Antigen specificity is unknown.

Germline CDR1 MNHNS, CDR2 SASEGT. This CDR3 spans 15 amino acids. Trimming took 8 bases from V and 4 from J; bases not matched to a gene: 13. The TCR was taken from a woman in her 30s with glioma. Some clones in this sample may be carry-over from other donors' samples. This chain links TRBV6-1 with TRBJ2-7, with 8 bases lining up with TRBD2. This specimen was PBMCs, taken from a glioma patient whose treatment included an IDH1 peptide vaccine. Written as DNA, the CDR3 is TGTGCCAGCGTCTATGAGCGGGAGAAAGGGTACGAGCAGTACTTC. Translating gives CASVYEREKGYEQYF.